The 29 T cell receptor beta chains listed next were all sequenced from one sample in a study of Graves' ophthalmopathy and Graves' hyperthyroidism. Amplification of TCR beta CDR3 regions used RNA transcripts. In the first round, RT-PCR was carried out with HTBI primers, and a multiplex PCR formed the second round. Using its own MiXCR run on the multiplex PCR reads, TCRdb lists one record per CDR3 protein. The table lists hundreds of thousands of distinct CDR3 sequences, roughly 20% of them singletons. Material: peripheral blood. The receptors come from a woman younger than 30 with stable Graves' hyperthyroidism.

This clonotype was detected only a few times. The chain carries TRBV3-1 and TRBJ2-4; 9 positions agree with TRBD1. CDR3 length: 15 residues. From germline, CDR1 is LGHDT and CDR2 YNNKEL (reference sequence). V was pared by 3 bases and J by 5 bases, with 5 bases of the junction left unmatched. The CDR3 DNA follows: TGTGCCAGCAGCCAGGGACAGGGTAGCCAAAACATTCAGTACTTC. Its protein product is CASSQGQGSQNIQYF. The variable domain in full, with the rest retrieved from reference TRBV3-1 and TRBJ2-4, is DTAVSQTPKYLVTQMGNDKSIKCEQNLGHDTMYWYKQDSKKFLKIMFSYNNKELIINETVPNRFSPKSPDKAHLNLHINSLELGDSAVYFCASSQGQGSQNIQYFGAGTRLSVL.

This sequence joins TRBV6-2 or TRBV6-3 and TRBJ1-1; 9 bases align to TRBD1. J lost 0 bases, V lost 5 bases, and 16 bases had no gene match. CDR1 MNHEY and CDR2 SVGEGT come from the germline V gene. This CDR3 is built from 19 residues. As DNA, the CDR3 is TGTGCCAGCAGTCAGGGACAGGGTCGGGTCTACGTTGTGAACACTGAAGCTTTCTTT. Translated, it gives CASSQGQGRVYVVNTEAFF.

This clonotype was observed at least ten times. DNA for the CDR3: TGTGCCTGCAACCCCGCTGGGGTGAATTCACCCCTCCACTTT. It translates to CACNPAGVNSPLHF. This chain links TRBV30 with TRBJ1-6, with D uncertain. V was cut by 6 bases and J by 7 bases, with 16 bases left in between. There are 14 residues in the CDR3. Germline CDR1 GTSNPN, CDR2 SVGIG (reference sequence).

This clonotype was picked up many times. CDR3 loop: CATSGTGTSGSYEQYF. For the CDR3, the DNA is TGTGCCACCAGCGGAACCGGGACTAGCGGGTCATACGAGCAGTACTTC. This chain connects TRBV24-1 to TRBJ2-7; 12 bases map to TRBD2. There are 16 residues in the CDR3. CDR1 and CDR2 (germline): KGHDR, SFDVKD. J lost 4 bases, V lost 7 bases, and 10 bases had no gene match.

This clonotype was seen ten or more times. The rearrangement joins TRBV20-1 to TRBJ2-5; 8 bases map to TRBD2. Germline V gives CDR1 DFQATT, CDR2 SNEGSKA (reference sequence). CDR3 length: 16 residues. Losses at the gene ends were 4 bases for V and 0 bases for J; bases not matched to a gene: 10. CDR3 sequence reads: CSAITPTTSDQETQYF. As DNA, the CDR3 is TGCAGTGCTATCACACCCACGACTAGCGACCAAGAGACCCAGTACTTC.

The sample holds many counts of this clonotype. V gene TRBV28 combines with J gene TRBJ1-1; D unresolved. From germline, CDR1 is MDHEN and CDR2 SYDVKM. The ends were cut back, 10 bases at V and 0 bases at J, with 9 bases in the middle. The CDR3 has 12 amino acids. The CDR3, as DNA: TGTGCCAACCCGAATGTGAACACTGAAGCTTTCTTT. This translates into CANPNVNTEAFF. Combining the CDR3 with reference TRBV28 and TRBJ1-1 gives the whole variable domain DVKVTQSSRYLVKRTGEKVFLECVQDMDHENMFWYRQDPGLGLRLIYFSYDVKMKEKGDIPEGYSVSREKKERFSLILESASTNQTSMYLCANPNVNTEAFFGQGTRLTVV.

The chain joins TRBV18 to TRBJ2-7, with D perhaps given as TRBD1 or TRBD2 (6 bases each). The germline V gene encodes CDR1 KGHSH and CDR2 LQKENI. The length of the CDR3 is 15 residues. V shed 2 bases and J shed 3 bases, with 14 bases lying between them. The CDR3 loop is CASSPVGGRRYEQYF. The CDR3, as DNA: TGTGCCAGCTCACCAGTGGGGGGCCGGCGCTACGAGCAGTACTTC.

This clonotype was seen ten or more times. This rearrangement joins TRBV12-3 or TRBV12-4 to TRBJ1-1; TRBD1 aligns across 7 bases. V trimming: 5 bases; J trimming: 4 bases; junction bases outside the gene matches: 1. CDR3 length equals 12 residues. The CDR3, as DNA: TGTGCCAGCAGTGAGGGGGCCACTGAAGCTTTCTTT. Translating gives CASSEGATEAFF.

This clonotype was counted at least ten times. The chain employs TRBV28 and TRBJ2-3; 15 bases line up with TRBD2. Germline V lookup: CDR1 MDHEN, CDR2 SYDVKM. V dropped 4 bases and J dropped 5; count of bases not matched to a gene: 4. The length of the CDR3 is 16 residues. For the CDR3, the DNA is TGTGCCAGCAGTTCGCGGACTAGCGGGAGGGTAGATACGCAGTATTTT. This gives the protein CASSSRTSGRVDTQYF.

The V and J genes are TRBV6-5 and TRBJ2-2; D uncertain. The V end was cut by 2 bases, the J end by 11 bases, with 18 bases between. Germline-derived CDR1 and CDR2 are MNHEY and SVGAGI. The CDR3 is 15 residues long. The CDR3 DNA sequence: TGTGCCAGCAGTTACGTCTCAGGAGCGCACGGAGAGCTGTTTTTT. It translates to CASSYVSGAHGELFF.

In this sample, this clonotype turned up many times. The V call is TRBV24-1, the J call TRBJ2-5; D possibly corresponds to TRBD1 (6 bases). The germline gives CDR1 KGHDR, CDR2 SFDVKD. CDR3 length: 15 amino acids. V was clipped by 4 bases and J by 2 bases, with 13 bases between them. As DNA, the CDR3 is TGTGCCACCAGTGACCTACTGGACAGACAAGAGACCCAGTACTTC. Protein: CATSDLLDRQETQYF.

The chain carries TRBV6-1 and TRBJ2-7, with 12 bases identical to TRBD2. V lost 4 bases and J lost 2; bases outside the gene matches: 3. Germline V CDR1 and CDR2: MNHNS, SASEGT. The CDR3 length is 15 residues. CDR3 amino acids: CASSVRTSGTYEQYF. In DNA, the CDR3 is TGTGCCAGCAGTGTTAGGACTAGCGGGACCTACGAGCAGTACTTC.

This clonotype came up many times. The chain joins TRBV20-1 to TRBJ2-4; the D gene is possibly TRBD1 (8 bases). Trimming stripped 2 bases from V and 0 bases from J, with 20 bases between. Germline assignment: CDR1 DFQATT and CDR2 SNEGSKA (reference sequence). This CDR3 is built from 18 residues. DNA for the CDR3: TGCAGTGCTAGACGGACAGGGAGGGGGCCTTTAGCCAAAAACATTCAGTACTTC. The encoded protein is CSARRTGRGPLAKNIQYF.

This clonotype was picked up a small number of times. The CDR3: CASSELGVNTEAFF. In DNA form, the CDR3 reads TGTGCCAGCAGTGAACTGGGGGTCAACACTGAAGCTTTCTTT. This rearrangement joins TRBV6-1 to TRBJ1-1; D perhaps matches TRBD1 (5 bases). The germline CDR1 and CDR2 sequences are MNHNS and SASEGT. Deletions cut 2 bases from V and 2 bases from J, with 9 bases between. The CDR3 loop spans 14 amino acids.

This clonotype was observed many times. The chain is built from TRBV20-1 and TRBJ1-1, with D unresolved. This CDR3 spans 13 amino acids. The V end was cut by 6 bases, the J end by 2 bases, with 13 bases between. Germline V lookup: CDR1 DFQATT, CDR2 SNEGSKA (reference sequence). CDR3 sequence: CSADLTYNTEAFF. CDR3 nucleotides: TGCAGTGCGGACCTGACGTATAACACTGAAGCTTTCTTT.

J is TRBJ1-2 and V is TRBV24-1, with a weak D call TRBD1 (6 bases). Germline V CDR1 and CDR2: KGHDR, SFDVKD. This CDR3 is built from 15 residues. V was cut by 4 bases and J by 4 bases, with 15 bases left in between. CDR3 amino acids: CATSDGKRGVYGYTF. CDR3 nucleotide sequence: TGTGCCACCAGTGACGGTAAAAGGGGGGTCTATGGCTACACCTTC.

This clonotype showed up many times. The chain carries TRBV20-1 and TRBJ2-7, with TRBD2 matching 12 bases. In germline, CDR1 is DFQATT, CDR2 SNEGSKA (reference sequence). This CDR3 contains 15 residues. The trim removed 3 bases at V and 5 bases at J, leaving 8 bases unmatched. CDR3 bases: TGCAGTGCTAGGCTTCTAGCGGGAGGGCTCCACGAGCAGTACTTC. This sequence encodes CSARLLAGGLHEQYF.

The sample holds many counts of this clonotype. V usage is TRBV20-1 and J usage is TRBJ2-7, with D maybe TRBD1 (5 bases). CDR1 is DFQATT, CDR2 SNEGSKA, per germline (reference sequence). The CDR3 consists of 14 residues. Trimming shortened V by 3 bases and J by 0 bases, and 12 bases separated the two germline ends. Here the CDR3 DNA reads TGCAGTGCTAGCTTCCAGGGCGTCTCCTACGAGCAGTACTTC. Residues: CSASFQGVSYEQYF.

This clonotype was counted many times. CDR3: CASGSQTGSTGELFF. CDR3 sequence (DNA): TGTGCTAGTGGTTCACAGACAGGGAGCACCGGGGAGCTGTTTTTT. The genes are TRBV12-5 and TRBJ2-2, with 7 bases aligning to TRBD1. The CDR3 runs 15 residues. V shed 4 bases and J 4 bases; nucleotides not matched to a gene: 6. Germline loops: CDR1 LGHNT, CDR2 FRNRAP.

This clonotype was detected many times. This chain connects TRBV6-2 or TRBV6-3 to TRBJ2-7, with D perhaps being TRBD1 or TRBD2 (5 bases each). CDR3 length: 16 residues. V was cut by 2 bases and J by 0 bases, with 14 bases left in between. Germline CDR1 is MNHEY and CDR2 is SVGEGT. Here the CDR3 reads CASSYGRGANSYEQYF. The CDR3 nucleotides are TGTGCCAGCAGTTACGGAAGAGGGGCTAACTCCTACGAGCAGTACTTC.

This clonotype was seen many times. The CDR3 is CASSDGTSEPYEQYF. CDR3 sequence (DNA): TGTGCCAGCAGCGACGGGACATCGGAACCCTACGAGCAGTACTTC. The rearrangement links TRBV13 to TRBJ2-7; tentatively, D is TRBD1 (6 bases). Trimming left V 5 bases short and J 2 bases short, with 16 bases between. CDR3 size: 15 residues. The germline gives CDR1 PRHDT, CDR2 FYEKMQ (reference sequence). The whole variable domain, filled in from reference TRBV13 and TRBJ2-7, reads AAGVIQSPRHLIKEKRETATLKCYPIPRHDTVYWYQQGPGQDPQFLISFYEKMQSDKGSIPDRFSAQQFSDYHSELNMSSLELGDSALYFCASSDGTSEPYEQYFGPGTRLTVT.

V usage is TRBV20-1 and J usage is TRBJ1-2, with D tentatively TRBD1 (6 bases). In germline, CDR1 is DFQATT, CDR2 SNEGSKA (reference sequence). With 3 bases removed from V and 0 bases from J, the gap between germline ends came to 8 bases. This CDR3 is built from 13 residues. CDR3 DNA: TGCAGTGCTAGGGACAGACCTAACTATGGCTACACCTTC. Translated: CSARDRPNYGYTF.

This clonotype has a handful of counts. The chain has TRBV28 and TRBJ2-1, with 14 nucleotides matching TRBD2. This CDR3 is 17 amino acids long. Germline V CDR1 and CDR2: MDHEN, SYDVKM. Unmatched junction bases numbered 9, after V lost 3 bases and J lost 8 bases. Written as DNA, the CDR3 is TGTGCCAGCAGTTTTCTGGGACTAGCGGGAGCGTCGGATGAGCAGTTCTTC. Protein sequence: CASSFLGLAGASDEQFF.

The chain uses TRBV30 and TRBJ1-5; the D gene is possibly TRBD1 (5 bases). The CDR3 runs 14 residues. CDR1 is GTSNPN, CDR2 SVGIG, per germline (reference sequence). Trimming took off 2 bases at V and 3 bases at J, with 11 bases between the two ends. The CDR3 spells CAWSQGTSNQPQHF. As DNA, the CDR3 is TGTGCCTGGAGTCAAGGGACCTCCAATCAGCCCCAGCATTTT.

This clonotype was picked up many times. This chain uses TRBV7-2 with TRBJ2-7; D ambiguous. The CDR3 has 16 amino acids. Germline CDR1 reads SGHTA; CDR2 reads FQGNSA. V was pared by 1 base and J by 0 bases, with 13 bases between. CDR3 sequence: CASSLVVSPSSYEQYF. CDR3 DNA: TGTGCCAGCAGCTTAGTAGTAAGTCCAAGCTCCTACGAGCAGTACTTC. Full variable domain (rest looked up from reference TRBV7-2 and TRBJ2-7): GAGVSQSPSNKVTEKGKDVELRCDPISGHTALYWYRQSLGQGLEFLIYFQGNSAPDKSGLPSDRFSAERTGGSVSTLTIQRTQQEDSAVYLCASSLVVSPSSYEQYFGPGTRLTVT.

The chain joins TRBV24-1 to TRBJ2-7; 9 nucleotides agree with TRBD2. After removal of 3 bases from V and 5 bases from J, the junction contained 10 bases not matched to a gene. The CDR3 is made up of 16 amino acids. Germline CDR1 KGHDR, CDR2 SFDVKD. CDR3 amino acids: CATSDTLAGDLNEQYF. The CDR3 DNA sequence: TGTGCCACCAGTGATACCTTAGCGGGAGATTTAAACGAGCAGTACTTC.

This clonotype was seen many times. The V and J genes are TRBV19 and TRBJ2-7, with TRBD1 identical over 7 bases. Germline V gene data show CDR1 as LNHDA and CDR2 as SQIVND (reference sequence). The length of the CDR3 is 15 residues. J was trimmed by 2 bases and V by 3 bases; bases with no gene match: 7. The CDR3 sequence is CASSMGEGQTYEQYF. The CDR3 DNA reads TGTGCCAGTAGTATGGGAGAGGGACAGACCTACGAGCAGTACTTC.

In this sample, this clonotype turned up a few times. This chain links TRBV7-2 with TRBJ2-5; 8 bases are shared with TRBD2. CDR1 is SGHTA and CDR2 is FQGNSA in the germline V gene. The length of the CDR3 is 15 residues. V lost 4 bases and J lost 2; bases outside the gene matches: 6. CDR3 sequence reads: CASSSPAGGQETQYF. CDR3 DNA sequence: TGTGCCAGCAGCTCACCCGCGGGGGGTCAAGAGACCCAGTACTTC.

The chain's CDR3 is CASSGLAGREQYF. CDR3 nucleotides: TGTGCCAGTAGCGGGCTAGCGGGGCGCGAGCAGTACTTC. V gene TRBV19 combines with J gene TRBJ2-7, with 9 positions matching TRBD2. Germline CDR1 is LNHDA and CDR2 is SQIVND (reference sequence). CDR3 length: 13 amino acids. V lost 6 bases to trimming and J lost 6 bases; unmatched junction nucleotides: 6.